The clone carrying this T cell receptor (beta chain) has just one count. Its antigen is unknown. Clones were sequenced by immunoSEQ multiplex PCR, and TCRdb holds only the in-frame ones, with some missing. The sample records fewer than 40,000 clones, roughly three quarters being singletons. This record comes from a study of radiotherapy plus CTLA-4 blockade in lung cancer. As for the study in general: Of all patients, more than 15% responded objectively and approximately 31% showed disease control.

The study's findings and limits: Following radiotherapy plus ipilimumab, tumor-derived TCR clones expanded in the blood. How blood T cell clones changed early, along with interferon-beta, reportedly forecast response best.

This CDR3 region has 15 residues. CDR1 and CDR2 from the germline V gene are MNHEY and SVGAGI. V dropped 6 bases and J dropped 10; count of bases not matched to a gene: 10. With ipilimumab providing CTLA-4 blockade, focal radiation was administered to patients who had chemo-refractory metastatic non-small-cell lung cancer. The rearrangement links TRBV6-5 to TRBJ1-6, with 9 bases identical to TRBD1. This receptor was taken from a human donor with non-small cell lung cancer whose response to radiotherapy plus ipilimumab could not be evaluated. This material consisted of peripheral blood, taken from a patient treated with radiotherapy plus ipilimumab. The CDR3 DNA is TGTGCCAGCAGGGCGGACAGGGGACGGAACTCACCCCTCCACTTT. This encodes CASRADRGRNSPLHF.